This T cell receptor (beta chain) comes out of a study of blood T cells in healthy people across ages. Study-level points and caveats: Naive CD4+ cells and diversity were both higher in long-lived donors than in aged donors.

A second PCR, run for about 6 to 11 cycles, used a sample-barcoded 5' primer plus a J-beta primer mix. A single record per CDR3 protein comes from TCRdb applying MiXCR to the 5' RACE reads. The sample contains over 1.5 million distinct CDR3 sequences, just under 50% of which appear only once. A note on this clonotype: As yet, its antigen is unknown. The junction shows a germline mismatch at one end, possibly a read error.

The CDR3 sequence is 19 residues long. The germline V gene encodes CDR1 LGHNT and CDR2 FRNRAP. The sample taken for sequencing was blood. This receptor was taken from a woman aged 40-49 years in good health. The chain employs TRBV12-5 and TRBJ2-6, with a tentative D call TRBD1 (6 bases). CDR3: CASGLVLGDTASGANVLIF. The CDR3 DNA reads TGTGCTAGTGGTTTGGTACTAGGGGACACCGCCTCTGGGGCCAACGTCCTGATTTTC. The full variable domain, in which reference TRBV12-5 and TRBJ2-6 provide the parts outside the CDR3, is DARVTQTPRHKVTEMGQEVTMRCQPILGHNTVFWYRQTMMQGLELLAYFRNRAPLDDSGMPKDRFSAEMPDATLATLKIQPSEPRDSAVYFCASGLVLGDTASGANVLIFGAGSRLTVL.